The entry below describes one T cell receptor (beta chain). Its antigen remains unknown. The data were obtained in a study of cytomegalovirus exposure and HLA in healthy donors. Across the whole study: A subsequent analysis stated that the approximately 120 validation repertoires were run on the same platform as the roughly 700 first-cohort repertoires.

Study outcomes and limitations: Among the CMV-associated chains, three were confirmed in vitro as specific for CMV antigens. Overall, roughly 150 TCR beta chains were annotated as cytomegalovirus-associated.

This CDR3 has 14 residues. With V trimmed by 4 bases and J by 6 bases, 7 bases remained unmatched. Germline CDR1 reads SGHRS; CDR2 reads YFSETQ. Clones were read by immunoSEQ multiplex PCR, and TCRdb kept only the in-frame ones, dropping some. This sample carries some 200,000 clones, roughly 88% of them seen once, and the ten largest clones take roughly an eighth. The specimen was PBMCs. This TCR came from a young woman in good health and CMV-seropositive. The rearrangement uses TRBV5-1 and TRBJ2-7; 10 bases agree with TRBD2. DNA of the CDR3: TGCGCCAGCAGCGCCTCTAGCGGGAGAGCCGAGCAGTACTTC. The encoded protein is CASSASSGRAEQYF. Drawing the rest from reference TRBV5-1 and TRBJ2-7, the complete variable domain is KAGVTQTPRYLIKTRGQQVTLSCSPISGHRSVSWYQQTPGQGLQFLFEYFSETQRNKGNFPGRFSGRQFSNSRSEMNVSTLELGDSALYLCASSASSGRAEQYFGPGTRLTVT.